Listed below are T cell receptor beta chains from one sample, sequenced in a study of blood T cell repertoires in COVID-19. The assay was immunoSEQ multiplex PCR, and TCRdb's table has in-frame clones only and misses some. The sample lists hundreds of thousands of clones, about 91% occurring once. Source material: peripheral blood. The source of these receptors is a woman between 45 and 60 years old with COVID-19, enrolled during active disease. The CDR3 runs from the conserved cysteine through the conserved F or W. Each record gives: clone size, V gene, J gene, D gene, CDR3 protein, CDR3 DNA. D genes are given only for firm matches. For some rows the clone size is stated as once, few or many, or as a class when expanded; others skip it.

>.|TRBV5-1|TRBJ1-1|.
CASSTRGSTEAFF
TGCGCCAGCAGCACCCGCGGCTCCACTGAAGCTTTCTTT
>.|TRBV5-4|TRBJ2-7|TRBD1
CASSLQGAPNEQYF
TGTGCCAGCAGCCTACAGGGGGCGCCGAACGAGCAGTACTTC
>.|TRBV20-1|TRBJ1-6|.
CSASDRNSPLHF
TGCAGTGCTAGTGACAGAAATTCACCCCTCCACTTT
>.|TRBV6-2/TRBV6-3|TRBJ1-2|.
CASSYSREENAYGYTF
TGTGCCAGCAGTTACTCGCGGGAGGAGAATGCCTATGGCTACACCTTC
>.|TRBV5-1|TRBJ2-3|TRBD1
CASSLRTGDVTDTQYF
TGCGCCAGCAGCTTGCGAACAGGGGACGTCACAGATACGCAGTATTTT
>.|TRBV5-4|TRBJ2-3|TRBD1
CASSPKGQGAGGRTDTQYF
TGTGCCAGCAGCCCCAAGGGACAGGGGGCAGGGGGCCGCACAGATACGCAGTATTTT
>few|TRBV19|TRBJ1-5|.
CASIEANSNQPQHF
TGTGCCAGTATAGAGGCAAATAGCAATCAGCCCCAGCATTTT
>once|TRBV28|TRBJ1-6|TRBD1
CASSLYPGQRNSPLHF
TGTGCCAGCAGTTTATACCCGGGACAGCGTAATTCACCCCTCCACTTT
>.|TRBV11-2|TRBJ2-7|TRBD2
CASSRTSGGVSSYEQYF
TGTGCCAGCAGCCGGACTAGCGGGGGCGTTAGCTCCTACGAGCAGTACTTC
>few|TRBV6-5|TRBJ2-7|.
CASRIRRVSYEQYF
TGTGCCAGCAGAATCAGACGGGTATCCTACGAGCAGTACTTC
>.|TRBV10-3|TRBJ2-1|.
CAISGGDLHNEQFF
TGTGCCATCAGTGGAGGAGACTTACACAATGAGCAGTTCTTC
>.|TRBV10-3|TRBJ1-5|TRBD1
CAISGTGSNQPQHF
TGTGCCATCAGTGGGACAGGGAGCAATCAGCCCCAGCATTTT
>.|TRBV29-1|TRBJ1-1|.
CSVEKGVGPEAFF
TGCAGCGTTGAAAAGGGGGTGGGCCCTGAAGCTTTCTTT
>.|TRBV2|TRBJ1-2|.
CASRAGGAAGYTF
TGTGCCAGCAGGGCCGGGGGGGCGGCGGGCTACACCTTC
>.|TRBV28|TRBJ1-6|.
CASSLPDPRSPLHF
TGTGCCAGCAGTCTCCCCGACCCGAGGTCACCCCTCCACTTT
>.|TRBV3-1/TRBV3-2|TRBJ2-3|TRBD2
CASSQEASGGQADTQYF
TGTGCCAGCAGCCAAGAGGCTAGCGGGGGGCAGGCAGATACGCAGTATTTT
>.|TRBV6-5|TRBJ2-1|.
CASRYLEQFF
TGTGCCAGCAGATACCTGGAGCAGTTCTTC
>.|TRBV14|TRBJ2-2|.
CASSQGPYTGELFF
TGTGCCAGCAGCCAAGGGCCTTATACCGGGGAGCTGTTTTTT
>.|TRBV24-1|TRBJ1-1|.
CATHRTTEAFF
TGTGCCACCCACAGGACCACTGAAGCTTTCTTT
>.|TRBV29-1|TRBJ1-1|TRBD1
CSVEGQGATEAFF
TGCAGCGTTGAGGGACAGGGGGCGACTGAAGCTTTCTTT
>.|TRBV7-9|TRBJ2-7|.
CAAGAGAHEQYF
TGTGCCGCCGGGGCGGGGGCCCACGAGCAGTACTTC
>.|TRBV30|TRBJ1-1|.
CAWSLGNTEAFF
TGTGCCTGGAGCCTCGGGAACACTGAAGCTTTCTTT
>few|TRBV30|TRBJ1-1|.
CAWIPVSTEAFF
TGTGCCTGGATCCCAGTTTCCACTGAAGCTTTCTTT
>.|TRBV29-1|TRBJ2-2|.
CSVGGPLGTGELFF
TGCAGCGTTGGGGGCCCCCTAGGAACCGGGGAGCTGTTTTTT
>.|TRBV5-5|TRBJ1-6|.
CASSLEGALNSPLHF
TGTGCCAGCAGCTTGGAGGGAGCCCTCAATTCACCCCTCCACTTT
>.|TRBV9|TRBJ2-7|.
CASSEGSSSTTQYF
TGTGCCAGCAGCGAAGGGAGCTCCTCCACCACCCAGTACTTC
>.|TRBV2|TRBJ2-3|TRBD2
CASSGRTSRGTQYF
TGTGCCAGCAGTGGGAGGACTAGCCGAGGTACGCAGTATTTT
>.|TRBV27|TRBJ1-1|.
CASSLGAAEGTEAFF
TGTGCCAGCAGTTTGGGGGCCGCGGAAGGGACTGAAGCTTTCTTT
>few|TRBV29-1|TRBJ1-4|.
CSVVGNRNEKLFF
TGCAGCGTTGTCGGGAACCGGAATGAAAAACTGTTTTTT
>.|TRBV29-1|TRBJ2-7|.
CSVEDSYEQYF
TGCAGCGTTGAGGACAGCTACGAGCAGTACTTC
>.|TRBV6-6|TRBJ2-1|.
CASSPGRNNEQFF
TGTGCCAGCAGTCCGGGAAGGAACAATGAGCAGTTCTTC
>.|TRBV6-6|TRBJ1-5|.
CASSYGRGNQPQHF
TGTGCCAGCAGTTACGGCAGGGGCAATCAGCCCCAGCATTTT
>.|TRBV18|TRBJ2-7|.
CASSPPTGEVREQYF
TGTGCCAGCTCACCACCCACGGGAGAGGTGCGCGAGCAGTACTTC
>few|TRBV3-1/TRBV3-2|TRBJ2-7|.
CASSHRDIYYEQYF
TGTGCCAGCAGCCACCGGGACATATACTACGAGCAGTACTTC
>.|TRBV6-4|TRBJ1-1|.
CASSDGGMNTEAFF
TGTGCCAGCAGTGACGGAGGAATGAACACTGAAGCTTTCTTT
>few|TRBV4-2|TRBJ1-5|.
CASSQGSQPQHF
TGTGCCAGCAGCCAAGGTAGCCAGCCCCAGCATTTT
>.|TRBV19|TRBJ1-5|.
CASSITDYSNQPQHF
TGTGCCAGTAGTATAACGGACTATAGCAATCAGCCCCAGCATTTT
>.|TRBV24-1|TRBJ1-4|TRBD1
CATSDSTTGLGEKLFF
TGTGCCACCAGTGATTCGACGACAGGGTTGGGTGAAAAACTGTTTTTT
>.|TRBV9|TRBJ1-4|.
CASSVEGRDTEKLFF
TGTGCCAGCAGCGTAGAGGGCAGGGACACTGAAAAACTGTTTTTT
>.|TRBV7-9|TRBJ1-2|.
CASSLDPQEPRGDGYTF
TGTGCCAGCAGCTTAGACCCTCAGGAGCCCCGGGGAGACGGCTACACCTTC
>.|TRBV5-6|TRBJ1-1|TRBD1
CASSLNMDRGEAFF
TGTGCCAGCAGCTTAAACATGGACAGGGGTGAAGCTTTCTTT
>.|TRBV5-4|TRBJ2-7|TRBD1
CASSRDRGAYEQYF
TGTGCCAGCAGCCGGGACAGGGGGGCATACGAGCAGTACTTC